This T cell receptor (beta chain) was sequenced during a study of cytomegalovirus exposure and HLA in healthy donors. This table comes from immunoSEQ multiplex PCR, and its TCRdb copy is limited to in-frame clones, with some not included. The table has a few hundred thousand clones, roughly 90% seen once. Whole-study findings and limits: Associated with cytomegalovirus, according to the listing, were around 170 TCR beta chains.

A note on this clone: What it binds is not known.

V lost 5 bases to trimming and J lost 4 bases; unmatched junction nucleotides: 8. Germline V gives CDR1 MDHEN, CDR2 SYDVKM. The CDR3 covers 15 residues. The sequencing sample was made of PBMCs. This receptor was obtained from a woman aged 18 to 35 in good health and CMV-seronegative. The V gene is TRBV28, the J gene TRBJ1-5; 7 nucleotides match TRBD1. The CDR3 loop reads CASSPLGQPNQPQHF. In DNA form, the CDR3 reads TGTGCCAGCAGTCCCTTGGGACAGCCGAATCAGCCCCAGCATTTT.